The 9 T cell receptor beta chains below come from one sample, sequenced in a study of response to subunit inactivated influenza vaccine. In TCRdb, the RT-PCR reads were re-called with MiXCR into one record per CDR3 protein. Among 400,000 to 650,000 distinct CDR3 sequences listed, 6.5% to 8% were seen once. Material: PBMCs from blood, obtained 23 months after vaccination. The source is a man aged 50 to 69 who received an inactivated influenza vaccine.

This sequence joins TRBV29-1 and TRBJ2-3; perhaps TRBD2 as D (5 bases). The V end was cut by 2 bases, the J end by 6 bases, with 15 bases between. There are 14 residues in the CDR3. Germline V gene lookup returns CDR1 SQVTM and CDR2 ANQGSEA. The CDR3 DNA reads TGCAGCGTTGAAAAACCCCCGGAGGACGATACGCAGTATTTT. It translates to CSVEKPPEDDTQYF.

This clonotype came up a few times. The chain combines TRBV6-1 with TRBJ2-5; 12 bases map to TRBD2. This CDR3 spans 15 amino acids. The ends lost 6 bases at V and 1 base at J; junction bases unmatched: 3. From germline, CDR1 is MNHNS and CDR2 SASEGT. In nucleotides, the CDR3 is TGTGCCAGCAGAAAGACTAGCGGGGGCCAAGAGACCCAGTACTTC. Translation: CASRKTSGGQETQYF.

V usage is TRBV5-1 and J usage is TRBJ2-3; 8 positions agree with TRBD1. The CDR3 runs 13 residues. Germline CDR1 is SGHRS and CDR2 is YFSETQ. V was clipped by 4 bases and J by 4 bases; unmatched bases: 2. CDR3 protein: CASSATGADTQYF. The CDR3 bases are TGCGCCAGCAGCGCGACAGGGGCAGATACGCAGTATTTT.

This clonotype was picked up a small number of times. The V gene is TRBV20-1, the J gene TRBJ2-1; D is uncertain. The CDR3 runs to 13 residues. The germline gives CDR1 DFQATT, CDR2 SNEGSKA (reference sequence). Deletions cut 0 bases from V and 9 bases from J, with 12 bases between. CDR3 coding DNA: TGCAGTGCTAGAGATTGGGGTCGAGGTGAGCAGTTCTTC. This codes for CSARDWGRGEQFF.

This chain links TRBV2 with TRBJ2-7; TRBD1 is a possible D gene (5 bases). The CDR3 contains 14 residues. Trimming removed 3 bases from V and 6 bases from J, with 15 bases in between. Germline V gives CDR1 SNHLY, CDR2 FYNNEI. This CDR3 reads CASSDSGILREQYF. DNA for the CDR3: TGTGCCAGCAGTGATTCAGGGATTTTGCGCGAGCAGTACTTC.

The chain joins TRBV6-5 to TRBJ2-7; D uncertain. The CDR3 runs to 14 residues. Looked up from germline, CDR1 is MNHEY and CDR2 is SVGAGI. With 0 bases removed from V and 6 bases from J, the gap between germline ends came to 12 bases. CDR3 sequence reads: CASSYSLGLREQYF. The CDR3 region has the DNA TGTGCCAGCAGTTACTCTTTGGGTCTTCGCGAGCAGTACTTC.

This clonotype appeared many times. This chain links TRBV7-9 with TRBJ2-1; TRBD2 aligns across 11 bases. This CDR3 contains 15 residues. Germline values: CDR1 SEHNR, CDR2 FQNEAQ (reference sequence). The junction had 5 bases not matched to a gene; V was cut back by 5 bases and J by 5 bases. DNA for the CDR3: TGTGCCAGCAGCGCTAGCGGGAGGCCAAACAATGAGCAGTTCTTC. Protein: CASSASGRPNNEQFF. The variable domain in full, completed from reference TRBV7-9 and TRBJ2-1, reads DTGVSQNPRHKITKRGQNVTFRCDPISEHNRLYWYRQTLGQGPEFLTYFQNEAQLEKSRLLSDRFSAERPKGSFSTLEIQRTEQGDSAMYLCASSASGRPNNEQFFGPGTRLTVL.

This clonotype was detected a few times. This rearrangement joins TRBV12-3 or TRBV12-4 to TRBJ1-5, with 8 nucleotides matching TRBD1. The J segment lost 1 base and the V segment lost 3 bases, leaving 2 bases of the junction unmatched. The CDR3 spans 15 residues. Here the CDR3 reads CASSFRQGSNQPQHF. The CDR3 nucleotides read TGTGCCAGCAGTTTCAGACAGGGGAGCAATCAGCCCCAGCATTTT.

This clonotype has ten or more counts. This rearrangement joins TRBV28 to TRBJ1-5; D is possibly TRBD1 (5 bases). The CDR3 covers 14 residues. Trimming left V 5 bases short and J 0 bases short, with 8 bases between. Germline lookup yields CDR1 MDHEN and CDR2 SYDVKM. As DNA, the CDR3 is TGTGCCAGCAGTAGACAGCATAGCAATCAGCCCCAGCATTTT. Translating it yields CASSRQHSNQPQHF.